The T cell receptor (beta chain) under discussion was sequenced for a study of human T cells and chemical hapten exposure. General study findings and limits: Expanded TCRs grouped into significantly more large CDR3 similarity clusters than controls produced.

This clonotype has only a few counts. Antigen unknown. This CDR3 is built from 15 residues. Deletions cut 4 bases from V and 4 bases from J, with 17 bases between. Germline V CDR1 and CDR2: SGHRS, YFSETQ. Via MiXCR, TCRdb re-called the RACE reads, giving one row per CDR3 protein. The table has roughly 82,000 distinct CDR3 sequences, about 10% seen once; the top ten hold roughly 4%. As for time point: patch test 1, 2 weeks after DPC sensitization. The treatment denotes: therapeutic diphenylcyclopropenone sensitization with weekly scalp DPC. This specimen was whole blood, taken in connection with sensitization to the hapten diphenylcyclopropenone (DPC). The sequence came from a woman aged 55-69 years with alopecia areata. Some clones in this sample may be carry-over from other donors' samples. The chain recombines TRBV5-1 with TRBJ1-1, with a tentative D call TRBD1 (6 bases). Here the CDR3 reads CASSPRGDDGTEAFF. The CDR3 DNA reads as TGCGCCAGCAGCCCAAGGGGGGACGACGGCACTGAAGCTTTCTTT.